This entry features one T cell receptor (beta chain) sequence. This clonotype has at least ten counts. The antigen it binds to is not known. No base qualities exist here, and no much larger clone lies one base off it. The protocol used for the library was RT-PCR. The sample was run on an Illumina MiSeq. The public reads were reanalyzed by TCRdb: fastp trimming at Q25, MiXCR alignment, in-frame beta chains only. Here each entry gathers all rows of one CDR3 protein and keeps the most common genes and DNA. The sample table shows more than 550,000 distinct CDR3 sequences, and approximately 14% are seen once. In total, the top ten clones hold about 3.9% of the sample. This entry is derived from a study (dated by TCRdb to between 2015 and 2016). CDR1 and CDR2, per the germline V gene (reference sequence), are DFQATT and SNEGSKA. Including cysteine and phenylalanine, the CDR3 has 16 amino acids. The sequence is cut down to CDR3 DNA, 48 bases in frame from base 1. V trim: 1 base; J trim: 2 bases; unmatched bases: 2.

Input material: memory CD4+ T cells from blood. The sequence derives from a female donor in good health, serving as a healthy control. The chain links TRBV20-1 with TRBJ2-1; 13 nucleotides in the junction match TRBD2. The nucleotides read TGCAGTGCTAGAGTAGGGACTAGCGGGACCTACAATGAGCAGTTCTTC. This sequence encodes CSARVGTSGTYNEQFF.